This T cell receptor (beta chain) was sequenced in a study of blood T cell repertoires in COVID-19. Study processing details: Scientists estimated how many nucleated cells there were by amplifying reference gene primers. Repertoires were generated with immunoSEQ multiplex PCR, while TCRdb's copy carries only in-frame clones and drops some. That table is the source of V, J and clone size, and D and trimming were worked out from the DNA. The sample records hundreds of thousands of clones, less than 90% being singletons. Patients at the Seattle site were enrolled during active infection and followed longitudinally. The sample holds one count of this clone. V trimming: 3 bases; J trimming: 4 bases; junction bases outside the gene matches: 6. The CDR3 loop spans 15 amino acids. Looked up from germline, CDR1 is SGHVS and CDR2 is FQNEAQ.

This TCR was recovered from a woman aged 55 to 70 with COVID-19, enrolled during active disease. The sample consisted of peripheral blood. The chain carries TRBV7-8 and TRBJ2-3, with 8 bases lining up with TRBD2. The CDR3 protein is CASSFYGGEADTQYF. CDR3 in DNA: TGTGCCAGCAGCTTTTACGGGGGGGAGGCAGATACGCAGTATTTT.